These 2 T cell receptor beta chains were all obtained from the same sample, sequenced in a study of graft-versus-host responses after intestinal transplantation. Data came from immunoSEQ multiplex PCR; TCRdb stores just in-frame clones and leaves some out. Here the sample spans 85,000 to 90,000 clones, roughly nine tenths being singletons. No antigen is known for these receptors. Sequencing was performed on unstimulated CD4+ T cells sorted from spleen or lymph node cells, taken before intestinal transplant. The receptors derive from a human donor who received an intestinal transplant.

CDR3 sequence reads: CASSLDPGQGNTEAFF. The CDR3 DNA reads TGTGCCAGCAGCTTAGATCCTGGACAGGGGAACACTGAAGCTTTCTTT. The chain recombines TRBV7-9 with TRBJ1-1; 8 positions agree with TRBD1. The CDR3 spans 16 residues. V was pared by 1 base and J by 1 base, with 5 bases of the junction left unmatched. Germline V gene data show CDR1 as SEHNR and CDR2 as FQNEAQ (reference sequence).

This chain links TRBV10-1 with TRBJ1-4; TRBD1 aligns across 7 bases. The CDR3 runs to 15 residues. Germline V gives CDR1 WNHNN, CDR2 SYGVQD (reference sequence). V lost 6 bases to trimming and J lost 1 base; unmatched junction nucleotides: 5. CDR3 sequence reads: CASRVQGETNEKLFF. CDR3 DNA: TGCGCCAGCAGGGTCCAGGGGGAAACTAATGAAAAACTGTTTTTT.